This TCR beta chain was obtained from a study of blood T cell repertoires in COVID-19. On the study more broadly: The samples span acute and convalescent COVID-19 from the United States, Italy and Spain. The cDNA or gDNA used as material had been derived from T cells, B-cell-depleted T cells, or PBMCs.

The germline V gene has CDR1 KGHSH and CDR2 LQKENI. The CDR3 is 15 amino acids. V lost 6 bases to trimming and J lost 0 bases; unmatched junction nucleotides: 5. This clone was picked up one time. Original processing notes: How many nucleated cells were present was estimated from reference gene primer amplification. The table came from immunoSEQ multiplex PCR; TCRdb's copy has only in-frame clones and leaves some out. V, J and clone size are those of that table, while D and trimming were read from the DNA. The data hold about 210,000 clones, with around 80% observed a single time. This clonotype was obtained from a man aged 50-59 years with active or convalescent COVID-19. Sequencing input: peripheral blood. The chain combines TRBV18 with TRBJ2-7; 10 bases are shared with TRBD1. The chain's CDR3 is CASSSGTGVSYEQYF. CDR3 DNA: TGTGCCAGCTCGTCCGGGACAGGGGTCTCCTACGAGCAGTACTTC. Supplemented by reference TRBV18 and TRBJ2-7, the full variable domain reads NAGVMQNPRHLVRRRGQEARLRCSPMKGHSHVYWYRQLPEEGLKFMVYLQKENIIDESGMPKERFSAEFPKEGPSILRIQQVVRGDSAAYFCASSSGTGVSYEQYFGPGTRLTVT.